The present T cell receptor beta chain was sequenced within a study of control samples from healthy donors and cancer patients. This table comes from immunoSEQ multiplex PCR, and its TCRdb copy is limited to in-frame clones, with some not included. Found here are about 74,000 clones, roughly 90% of them singletons; the top ten hold around 5.7%. The length of the CDR3 is 13 residues. The germline gives CDR1 SEHNR, CDR2 FQNEAQ (reference sequence). Between the trimmed V and J ends, which lost 2 bases and 10 bases, there was a span of 12 bases. This chain joins TRBV7-9 and TRBJ2-1; D remains ambiguous. Source material: blood. This clonotype was sampled from a woman aged 45-60 years in good health. The CDR3 sequence is CASSLSFLGEQFF. The CDR3 DNA is TGTGCCAGCAGCTTATCTTTTCTGGGGGAGCAGTTCTTC.